A selection of T cell receptor beta chains follows, all from one sample in a study of cytomegalovirus exposure and HLA in healthy donors. This table comes from immunoSEQ multiplex PCR, and its TCRdb copy is limited to in-frame clones, with some not included. The sample has around 100,000 clones; over 60% are singletons. Sequencing was performed on PBMCs. The receptors were sampled from a young man in good health and CMV-seropositive. Both conserved end residues are trimmed from each CDR3.

v_call	j_call	cdr3_aa
TRBV30	TRBJ2-3	AWTTGTDTQY
TRBV5-1	TRBJ1-4	ASSSMGQGTNEKLF
TRBV5-6	TRBJ2-7	ASSRVGTGGNEQY
TRBV25-1	TRBJ2-7	ASSESGDRAEQY
TRBV29-1	TRBJ2-1	SALRGSYNEQF
TRBV4-1	TRBJ1-2	ASSQDRVSYGYT
TRBV27	TRBJ1-6	ASSLSMWGQGVTPLH
TRBV19	TRBJ2-5	ASSIGRQETQY
TRBV5-1	TRBJ2-4	ASSSPGQGDIQY
TRBV2	TRBJ2-7	ASRAGTEAPEQY
TRBV5-4	TRBJ2-5	ASSLAGPGETQY
TRBV6-5	TRBJ2-5	ASSYSSPEETQY
TRBV7-9	TRBJ1-2	ASSFQGYYGYT
TRBV4-1	TRBJ2-7	ASSLPGQGRSQY
TRBV7-9	TRBJ2-1	ASSLWGGGAPLNNEQF
TRBV15	TRBJ1-6	ATSRDGRPDGAPLH
TRBV5-1	TRBJ1-5	ASSSGSGANQPRH
TRBV7-2	TRBJ2-3	ASSQNTDTQY
TRBV14	TRBJ1-2	ASSQGAGNGYT
TRBV27	TRBJ2-5	ASRPTGGYGETQY
TRBV19	TRBJ2-5	ASSIQRGAETQY
TRBV5-6	TRBJ2-2	ASSLGTGLRTGELF
TRBV5-1	TRBJ2-6	ASSRGQGTSGANVLT
TRBV7-2	TRBJ1-2	ASSSPQITRGYT
TRBV6-1	TRBJ1-5	ASSARDSYNQPQH
TRBV7-2	TRBJ1-6	ASSLEGSAMGSPLH
TRBV7-8	TRBJ2-3	ASSLIATSGLFSTDTQY
TRBV7-9	-	ASSLVGAYEQY
TRBV9	TRBJ1-3	ASSVAVFSGNTIY
TRBV5-1	TRBJ2-7	ASSLGGQGGYEQY
TRBV5-6	TRBJ2-3	ASSALERGDTDTQY
TRBV28	TRBJ1-1	ASAMGGEAF
TRBV28	TRBJ1-2	ASSTGGDGYT
TRBV6-1	TRBJ2-7	ASSLRGGQY
TRBV27	TRBJ2-7	ASSLYGDEQY
TRBV7-2	TRBJ2-5	ASSTGGGSRGTQY
TRBV6-6	TRBJ2-5	ASSYWRGEETQY
TRBV27	TRBJ2-7	ASSIGTGYEQY
TRBV19	TRBJ2-3	ASSAGGYTQY
TRBV29-1	TRBJ2-2	SVDLAASVDGELF
TRBV7-2	TRBJ2-7	ASSPGGGNSYEQY
TRBV5-4	TRBJ2-1	ASSRGLAGGPLAEQF
TRBV7-9	TRBJ2-5	ASSPNRGGGQETQY
TRBV29-1	TRBJ2-1	SVEWTVVYNEQF
TRBV19	TRBJ1-1	ATSLGLPNTEAF
TRBV28	TRBJ1-2	ASSSPAGQGYGYT
TRBV13	TRBJ1-1	ASSPDLRTGDTEAF
TRBV6-5	TRBJ1-6	ASSYMIQGGSPLH
TRBV5-6	TRBJ2-5	ASFERGGGETQY
TRBV2	TRBJ1-2	ASSEQGASMGGYT
TRBV28	TRBJ2-7	ASSPGGGEQY